The present T cell receptor (beta chain) was sequenced within a study of glioma-infiltrating T cells after dendritic cell vaccination. This clone was seen a handful of times. TCRB CDR3 was amplified from 2 ug genomic DNA or less. The primer mix had 60 V beta and 13 J beta primers. Data came from immunoSEQ multiplex PCR; TCRdb stores just in-frame clones and leaves some out. Among tens of thousands of clones listed, approximately 87% were seen once. None of the glioblastoma patients had an isocitrate dehydrogenase mutation. Before vaccination, two weeks after the third vaccination, and at progression, PBMC were collected. The TCR was taken from a human donor with glioblastoma. The specimen comprised blood, sampled before dendritic cell vaccination.

CDR3 amino acids: CATTQPTTGVEQYF. CDR3 nucleotides: TGTGCCACCACCCAACCCACCACAGGGGTGGAGCAGTACTTC. The chain carries TRBV6-5 and TRBJ2-7, with 7 bases lining up with TRBD1. Germline V gene data show CDR1 as MNHEY and CDR2 as SVGAGI. The junction had 16 bases not matched to a gene; V was cut back by 10 bases and J by 7 bases. The CDR3 loop spans 14 amino acids.